The 16 T cell receptor beta chains given below trace back to one sample, sequenced in a study of blood T cell repertoires in COVID-19. Assay: immunoSEQ multiplex PCR; the TCRdb copy retains only in-frame clones and omits some. This table holds 150,000 to 200,000 clones, 79% found once. Source material: peripheral blood. The receptors were gathered from a man between 60 and 70 years old with active or convalescent COVID-19.

The chain's CDR3 is CASSPSTSIYF. In nucleotides, the CDR3 is TGTGCCAGCTCACCAAGTACTTCCATATATTTT. The gene calls are TRBV18 and TRBJ1-3; D ambiguous. The CDR3 has 11 amino acids. The V end lost 2 bases, the J end lost 11 bases, and 7 bases lay between the germline ends. The germline gives CDR1 KGHSH, CDR2 LQKENI.

The V gene is TRBV4-3, the J gene TRBJ1-1; a possible D gene is TRBD1 (6 bases). V was trimmed by 0 bases and J by 1 base, leaving 6 bases between them. Germline CDR1 reads LGHNA; CDR2 reads YSLEER. The CDR3 extends over 14 amino acids. CDR3 in amino acids: CASSQEDRNTEAFF. Written as DNA, the CDR3 is TGCGCCAGCAGCCAAGAGGACAGGAACACTGAAGCTTTCTTT.

This sequence joins TRBV28 and TRBJ2-7; no clear D gene. CDR1 and CDR2 (germline): MDHEN, SYDVKM. The CDR3 runs to 12 residues. Trimming removed 2 bases from V and 4 bases from J, with 6 bases in between. The CDR3 sequence: CASSLVAYEQYF. The CDR3 DNA sequence: TGTGCCAGCAGTTTAGTAGCTTACGAGCAGTACTTC.

This chain uses TRBV6-2 or TRBV6-3 with TRBJ2-5, with TRBD2 matching 13 bases. V gave up 6 bases and J gave up 4 bases; unmatched junction bases: 2. The CDR3 covers 14 residues. The germline V gene encodes CDR1 MNHEY and CDR2 SVGEGT. This CDR3 reads CASSRLAGGETQYF. The CDR3 DNA follows: TGTGCCAGCAGCCGACTAGCGGGAGGAGAGACCCAGTACTTC.

V gene TRBV4-3 combines with J gene TRBJ2-1; 9 bases are shared with TRBD2. The trim removed 1 base at V and 4 bases at J, leaving 8 bases unmatched. The CDR3 has 17 amino acids. The germline gives CDR1 LGHNA, CDR2 YSLEER. The CDR3 DNA reads TGCGCCAGCAGCCAAGCCAAGGAGCGGGAGGTTTACAATGAGCAGTTCTTC. It specifies CASSQAKEREVYNEQFF.

V usage is TRBV27 and J usage is TRBJ2-7; D is ambiguous. The CDR3 runs to 11 residues. Germline V gene data show CDR1 as MNHEY and CDR2 as SMNVEV (reference sequence). Trimming took 4 bases from V and 3 from J, leaving 4 bases between them. The CDR3 spells CASSSGYEQYF. The DNA for the CDR3 is TGTGCCAGCAGTTCCGGCTACGAGCAGTACTTC.

The rearrangement links TRBV6-5 to TRBJ1-1; D remains ambiguous. Germline values: CDR1 MNHEY, CDR2 SVGAGI. Trimming took 2 bases from V and 2 from J, leaving 9 bases between them. CDR3 length: 14 amino acids. CDR3 DNA: TGTGCCAGCAGTTACGGCACAGTTAACACTGAAGCTTTCTTT. Translated, it gives CASSYGTVNTEAFF.

This chain links TRBV24-1 with TRBJ2-5; TRBD1 matches at 10 bases. Germline assignment: CDR1 KGHDR and CDR2 SFDVKD. CDR3 length: 15 amino acids. With 4 bases clipped from V and 3 bases from J, the junction kept 4 bases outside the gene matches. The CDR3 loop reads CATSEAGTGEETQYF. In nucleotides, the CDR3 is TGTGCCACCAGTGAAGCCGGGACAGGGGAAGAGACCCAGTACTTC.

The rearrangement joins TRBV5-5 to TRBJ1-4; D is unclear. The CDR3 runs to 15 residues. V was cut by 0 bases and J by 6 bases, with 12 bases left in between. Germline lookup yields CDR1 SGHKS and CDR2 YYEKEE (reference sequence). The CDR3 sequence: CASSLDPGRDEKLFF. Here the CDR3 DNA reads TGTGCCAGCAGCTTGGATCCGGGGAGGGATGAAAAACTGTTTTTT.

Turning to this clone: Other DNA sequences in this sample translate to the same CDR3. V gene TRBV19 combines with J gene TRBJ2-1, with D possibly matching TRBD2 (6 bases). CDR1 LNHDA and CDR2 SQIVND come from the germline V gene (reference sequence). This CDR3 comprises 12 residues. The V gene lost 2 bases and the J gene lost 9 bases, with 8 bases spanning the gap. The CDR3 spells CASSIRDSEQFF. In DNA, the CDR3 is TGTGCCAGTAGTATACGGGACTCTGAGCAGTTCTTC. The variable domain in full, completed from reference TRBV19 and TRBJ2-1, reads DGGITQSPKYLFRKEGQNVTLSCEQNLNHDAMYWYRQDPGQGLRLIYYSQIVNDFQKGDIAEGYSVSREKKESFPLTVTSAQKNPTAFYLCASSIRDSEQFFGPGTRLTVL.

This clone was counted a few times. The gene calls are TRBV7-3 and TRBJ2-2, with TRBD1 identical over 8 bases. The CDR3 consists of 15 residues. CDR1 is SGHTA and CDR2 is FQGTGA in the germline V gene. Trimming removed 4 bases from V and 4 bases from J; junction bases left unmatched: 5. The CDR3 protein is CASSSRQGSTGELFF. The CDR3 DNA reads as TGTGCCAGCAGCTCCCGACAGGGGAGCACCGGGGAGCTGTTTTTT.

V gene TRBV4-3 combines with J gene TRBJ2-7, with D maybe TRBD2 (6 bases). V was cut by 4 bases and J by 2 bases, with 18 bases left in between. Germline-derived CDR1 and CDR2 are LGHNA and YSLEER. The CDR3 has 16 residues. CDR3 sequence: CASSRNSGGIAYEQYF. DNA for the CDR3: TGCGCCAGCAGCCGGAATAGCGGAGGGATTGCCTACGAGCAGTACTTC.

This clone was seen a few times. The chain is built from TRBV5-1 and TRBJ1-6, with a tentative D call TRBD1 (5 bases). The length of the CDR3 is 14 residues. The V end lost 1 base, the J end lost 6 bases, and 8 bases lay between the germline ends. Germline values: CDR1 SGHRS, CDR2 YFSETQ. The CDR3 spells CASSLNRLNSPLHF. The CDR3, as DNA: TGCGCCAGCAGCTTGAACAGGCTTAATTCACCCCTCCACTTT.

This clone was counted only a few times. The rearrangement links TRBV5-1 to TRBJ2-1; perhaps TRBD2 as D (6 bases). The CDR3 consists of 13 residues. The V end was cut by 3 bases, the J end by 8 bases, with 12 bases between. From germline, CDR1 is SGHRS and CDR2 YFSETQ. This CDR3 reads CASSSWDSHEQFF. CDR3 in DNA: TGCGCCAGCAGCTCCTGGGACTCTCATGAGCAGTTCTTC.

The chain has TRBV14 and TRBJ2-6, with a weak D call TRBD1 (6 bases). Germline V CDR1 and CDR2: SGHDN, FVKESK. This CDR3 has 20 amino acids. V lost 8 bases and J lost 0, with 26 bases in between. CDR3 amino acids: CASSTQDSLSRFSGANVLTF. CDR3 sequence (DNA): TGTGCCAGCTCCACCCAGGACAGCCTCTCCAGATTCTCTGGGGCCAACGTCCTGACTTTC.

The chain combines TRBV27 with TRBJ1-2, with 7 nucleotides matching TRBD1. The CDR3 extends over 17 amino acids. Trimming took 6 bases from V and 2 from J; bases not matched to a gene: 15. The germline V gene has CDR1 MNHEY and CDR2 SMNVEV (reference sequence). The CDR3 sequence is CASSSDPPGGKNYGYTF. The CDR3 nucleotides read TGTGCCAGCAGCAGCGATCCACCAGGGGGGAAGAACTATGGCTACACCTTC.